The source of this T cell receptor (beta chain) is a study of PD-1 blockade in classical Hodgkin lymphoma. Germline loops: CDR1 SGHTA, CDR2 FQGNSA. V dropped 5 bases and J dropped 2 bases, with 13 bases sitting between them. The CDR3 is 14 amino acids. Some clones are missing from TCRdb's copy, which holds only in-frame ones; the method was immunoSEQ multiplex PCR. The data show 120,000 to 150,000 clones, approximately 81% seen once. Every patient had relapsed following autologous stem cell transplantation, and cohorts differed in brentuximab vedotin exposure. This clone was counted a few times. The identical CDR3 is also encoded by other nucleotide sequences in the sample.

This TCR derives from a human donor with classical Hodgkin lymphoma. The genes are TRBV7-2 and TRBJ2-7; D gene ambiguous. The sample consisted of peripheral blood mononuclear cells (PBMCs), taken before the second cycle of nivolumab. The CDR3 DNA reads TGTGCCAGCAGCGGGTTCCAAGGACCCTACGAGCAGTACTTC. Its protein product is CASSGFQGPYEQYF.